What follows are 32 T cell receptor beta chains derived from one specimen sequenced in a study of early T cells in non-severe SARS-CoV-2 infection. TCRdb independently ran MiXCR on the 5' RACE reads; one entry per CDR3 protein. The sample includes approximately 90,000 distinct CDR3 sequences, about 12% of them seen just once. Here the sequenced sample was whole blood, taken at baseline. The receptors derive from an adult who was a healthcare worker with PCR-confirmed SARS-CoV-2 infection or an uninfected control (not recorded which).

The J gene is TRBJ1-6, the V gene TRBV6-2 or TRBV6-3; no clear D gene. The V gene lost 2 bases and the J gene lost 4 bases, with 6 bases spanning the gap. In germline, CDR1 is MNHEY, CDR2 SVGEGT. There are 14 residues in the CDR3. The CDR3 DNA is TGTGCCAGCAGTTACAAAGGATATAATTCACCCCTCCACTTT. This translates into CASSYKGYNSPLHF.

The table lists this clonotype with many counts. The chain has TRBV9 and TRBJ2-1; TRBD2 matches 7 bases. Looked up from germline, CDR1 is SGDLS and CDR2 is YYNGEE. J was trimmed by 0 bases and V by 0 bases; bases with no gene match: 3. This CDR3 has 16 amino acids. The CDR3, as DNA: TGTGCCAGCAGCGTAGCCGGGGGGAGCTCCTACAATGAGCAGTTCTTC. Residues: CASSVAGGSSYNEQFF. The variable domain in full, with the rest retrieved from reference TRBV9 and TRBJ2-1, is DSGVTQTPKHLITATGQRVTLRCSPRSGDLSVYWYQQSLDQGLQFLIQYYNGEERAKGNILERFSAQQFPDLHSELNLSSLELGDSALYFCASSVAGGSSYNEQFFGPGTRLTVL.

This clonotype appeared a few times. The chain couples TRBV29-1 to TRBJ2-3; D remains unclear. CDR3 length: 10 residues. Trimming cost V 7 bases and J 6 bases, with 8 bases left between them. Looked up from germline, CDR1 is SQVTM and CDR2 is ANQGSEA. The chain's CDR3 is CSGGADTQYF. The CDR3 coding sequence is TGCAGCGGCGGTGCGGATACGCAGTATTTT.

The chain has TRBV6-6 and TRBJ2-3, with D uncertain. V was cut by 1 base and J by 5 bases, with 4 bases left in between. The CDR3 covers 12 residues. Germline CDR1 and CDR2: MNHNY and SVGAGI (reference sequence). The CDR3 DNA sequence: TGTGCCAGCAGTTACTACAAAGATACGCAGTATTTT. Its translation: CASSYYKDTQYF.

This sequence joins TRBV3-1 and TRBJ1-2, with D hard to call. There are 14 residues in the CDR3. The V gene's germline CDR1 is LGHDT and CDR2 YNNKEL (reference sequence). V dropped 5 bases and J dropped 3 bases, with 13 bases sitting between them. The CDR3 sequence: CASSSNPPYYGYTF. The DNA for the CDR3 is TGTGCCAGCAGCTCCAACCCACCATACTATGGCTACACCTTC.

This clonotype was seen only a few times. The chain is built from TRBV11-2 and TRBJ1-2, with D hard to call. The V gene lost 6 bases and the J gene lost 4 bases, with 9 bases spanning the gap. Looked up from germline, CDR1 is SGHAT and CDR2 is FQNNGV. The CDR3 is made up of 12 amino acids. The DNA for the CDR3 is TGTGCCAGCAGGCCCCCTGGCTATGGCTACACCTTC. Translating it yields CASRPPGYGYTF. Full variable domain (remainder filled in from reference TRBV11-2 and TRBJ1-2): EAGVAQSPRYKIIEKRQSVAFWCNPISGHATLYWYQQILGQGPKLLIQFQNNGVVDDSQLPKDRFSAERLKGVDSTLKIQPAKLEDSAVYLCASRPPGYGYTFGSGTRLTVV.

The rearrangement uses TRBV12-3 or TRBV12-4 and TRBJ2-5; D is possibly TRBD1 (5 bases). The CDR3 is 14 residues long. V dropped 6 bases and J dropped 1 base, with 12 bases sitting between them. In DNA form, the CDR3 reads TGTGCCAGCAGCCATTACAGGTCCCAAGAGACCCAGTACTTC. Translated, it gives CASSHYRSQETQYF.

Only a few counts were recorded for this clonotype. The V gene is TRBV12-3 or TRBV12-4, the J gene TRBJ2-7, with TRBD2 as a possible D gene (5 bases). The CDR3 covers 14 residues. Deletions cut 5 bases from V and 4 bases from J, with 15 bases between. The CDR3, as DNA: TGTGCCAGCAGTCCAAGACTCACGGGGTACGAGCAGTACTTC. Amino acid sequence: CASSPRLTGYEQYF.

The J gene is TRBJ1-6, the V gene TRBV7-2, with D maybe TRBD1 (6 bases). The V end was cut by 5 bases, the J end by 6 bases, with 17 bases between. CDR3 length: 16 amino acids. Germline CDR1 reads SGHTA; CDR2 reads FQGNSA. The CDR3 region is CASSNRPGVSNSPLHF. The CDR3 DNA sequence: TGTGCCAGCAGCAACCGACCAGGGGTTTCTAATTCACCCCTCCACTTT.

V and J are TRBV11-2 and TRBJ2-7; D is possibly TRBD1 (5 bases). Germline-derived CDR1 and CDR2 are SGHAT and FQNNGV. Trimming took 3 bases from V and 4 from J, leaving 10 bases between them. This CDR3 has 13 residues. This CDR3 reads CASSLGRPYEQYF. For the CDR3, the DNA is TGTGCCAGCAGCTTGGGGCGGCCGTACGAGCAGTACTTC.

The chain combines TRBV7-9 with TRBJ2-7; tentatively, D is TRBD1 (5 bases). The CDR3 totals 15 residues. From germline, CDR1 is SEHNR and CDR2 FQNEAQ (reference sequence). V dropped 1 base and J dropped 7 bases, with 17 bases sitting between them. The CDR3 sequence: CASSLVWGAKGEQYF. The CDR3 DNA is TGTGCCAGCAGCTTAGTCTGGGGCGCCAAGGGGGAGCAGTACTTC.

Only a few counts were recorded for this clonotype. The rearrangement links TRBV11-2 to TRBJ2-7, with D perhaps matching TRBD1 or TRBD2 (5 bases each). Trimming pared 6 bases from V and 1 base from J, leaving 13 bases between. CDR1 SGHAT and CDR2 FQNNGV come from the germline V gene. The CDR3 contains 14 residues. This chain's CDR3 is CASSYRDGSYEQYF. CDR3 bases: TGTGCCAGCAGTTACCGGGACGGATCCTACGAGCAGTACTTC. Drawing the rest from reference TRBV11-2 and TRBJ2-7, the complete variable domain is EAGVAQSPRYKIIEKRQSVAFWCNPISGHATLYWYQQILGQGPKLLIQFQNNGVVDDSQLPKDRFSAERLKGVDSTLKIQPAKLEDSAVYLCASSYRDGSYEQYFGPGTRLTVT.

The chain's CDR3 is CASGGGAPYNEQFF. The CDR3 region has the DNA TGTGCCAGCGGGGGAGGGGCGCCCTACAATGAGCAGTTCTTC. V and J are TRBV28 and TRBJ2-1; 7 bases line up with TRBD2. The V gene's germline CDR1 is MDHEN and CDR2 SYDVKM. V lost 8 bases to trimming and J lost 2 bases; unmatched junction nucleotides: 6. This CDR3 has 14 residues.

This clonotype turned up a few times. The chain is built from TRBV12-3 or TRBV12-4 and TRBJ2-3; D possibly corresponds to TRBD2 (5 bases). The CDR3 is made up of 13 amino acids. Trimming shortened V by 7 bases and J by 4 bases, and 12 bases separated the two germline ends. The CDR3 DNA reads TGTGCCAGCATCTCGGTGGGAGCAGATACGCAGTATTTT. Translation gives CASISVGADTQYF.

This clonotype was detected a few times. The gene calls are TRBV14 and TRBJ2-1, with TRBD2 identical over 7 bases. CDR3 length: 15 amino acids. CDR1 and CDR2 from the germline V gene are SGHDN and FVKESK. Unmatched junction bases numbered 11, after V lost 4 bases and J lost 8 bases. The CDR3 here is CASSRQGLPFDEQFF. The CDR3 coding sequence is TGTGCCAGCAGCCGCCAGGGACTACCCTTCGATGAGCAGTTCTTC.

This clonotype was picked up a small number of times. This rearrangement joins TRBV18 to TRBJ1-2; no definite D call. The CDR3 is 14 amino acids. The V gene's germline CDR1 is KGHSH and CDR2 LQKENI. V lost 1 base, J lost 4 bases, and 10 bases lay in between. CDR3 loop: CASSPRQESYGYTF. The CDR3 DNA sequence: TGTGCCAGCTCACCACGCCAGGAAAGCTATGGCTACACCTTC. Drawing the rest from reference TRBV18 and TRBJ1-2, the complete variable domain is NAGVMQNPRHLVRRRGQEARLRCSPMKGHSHVYWYRQLPEEGLKFMVYLQKENIIDESGMPKERFSAEFPKEGPSILRIQQVVRGDSAAYFCASSPRQESYGYTFGSGTRLTVV.

The chain has TRBV6-4 and TRBJ2-3; TRBD2 aligns across 9 bases. CDR1 is MRHNA, CDR2 SNTAGT, per germline. V was pared by 5 bases and J by 5 bases, with 5 bases of the junction left unmatched. CDR3 size: 14 residues. Here the CDR3 DNA reads TGTGCCAGCAGTCCAAGCGGGGGGAAAGATACGCAGTATTTT. Translation: CASSPSGGKDTQYF.

This clonotype was counted between two and nine times. V gene TRBV28 combines with J gene TRBJ2-7, with D perhaps assigned TRBD1 or TRBD2 (5 bases each). The CDR3 length is 14 residues. The germline V gene encodes CDR1 MDHEN and CDR2 SYDVKM. The germline V and J ends were trimmed by 3 bases and 3 bases, with 12 bases remaining between them. The CDR3 here is CASSFGDAVYEQYF. Here the CDR3 DNA reads TGTGCCAGCAGTTTTGGGGACGCCGTCTACGAGCAGTACTTC.

V usage is TRBV28 and J usage is TRBJ1-2; 7 nucleotides match TRBD1. CDR3 length equals 15 residues. Trimming cost V 4 bases and J 4 bases; bases outside gene matches: 9. Germline V gene data show CDR1 as MDHEN and CDR2 as SYDVKM. The CDR3 bases are TGTGCCAGCAGTTCCCCCGGACAGGCTCTCTATGGCTACACCTTC. Translation gives CASSSPGQALYGYTF.

This clonotype was seen a handful of times. V is TRBV7-6 and J is TRBJ2-2; D is uncertain. The V and J ends lost 5 bases and 5 bases respectively, with 6 bases between them. The CDR3 extends over 12 amino acids. Germline-derived CDR1 and CDR2 are SGHVS and FNYEAQ. The CDR3 sequence: CASSPSTGELFF. The CDR3 DNA sequence: TGTGCCAGCAGCCCCTCAACCGGGGAGCTGTTTTTT.

This chain uses TRBV10-3 with TRBJ1-1; 8 bases line up with TRBD1. The CDR3 has 17 amino acids. The germline V gene encodes CDR1 ENHRY and CDR2 SYGVKD. The V and J ends lost 7 bases and 0 bases, in that order; junction bases with no gene match: 13. The CDR3 reads CAITPRGLDSVNTEAFF. CDR3 bases: TGTGCCATCACTCCCAGGGGGCTGGATAGTGTGAACACTGAAGCTTTCTTT.

This clonotype has at least ten counts. The chain combines TRBV6-6 with TRBJ2-7, with 12 positions matching TRBD2. Germline V gene lookup returns CDR1 MNHNY and CDR2 SVGAGI (reference sequence). The CDR3 runs 18 residues. Germline trimming cut 6 bases from V and 2 bases from J; bases unmatched to any gene: 14. The CDR3 sequence is CASRPGLAGLYPPYEQYF. CDR3 nucleotides: TGTGCCAGCAGGCCGGGACTAGCGGGTCTTTACCCCCCCTACGAGCAGTACTTC.

A few counts support this clonotype. V gene TRBV7-2 combines with J gene TRBJ2-3; 7 bases are shared with TRBD2. V lost 1 base to trimming and J lost 2 bases; unmatched junction nucleotides: 12. Looked up from germline, CDR1 is SGHTA and CDR2 is FQGNSA. The length of the CDR3 is 18 residues. The CDR3 DNA is TGTGCCAGCAGCTTAGACCCGCCTAGCGGTGCTTTCACAGATACGCAGTATTTT. It specifies CASSLDPPSGAFTDTQYF.

About this clonotype: This may come from a read error, since a much larger clone is one base off. The chain recombines TRBV5-1 with TRBJ1-1, with D possibly matching TRBD1 (6 bases). Per the germline V gene, CDR1 is SGHRS and CDR2 is YFSETQ. The CDR3 sequence is 15 residues long. The CDR3 protein is CASSPVTGAFSEALF. As DNA, the CDR3 is TGCGCCAGCAGCCCGGTGACAGGCGCATTTTCTGAAGCTCTCTTT.

The rearrangement uses TRBV6-1 and TRBJ2-1; D remains unclear. The CDR3 is 13 residues long. Germline-derived CDR1 and CDR2 are MNHNS and SASEGT. V was cut by 3 bases and J by 0 bases, with 3 bases left in between. CDR3 sequence (DNA): TGTGCCAGCAGTGAGGGCTCCTACAATGAGCAGTTCTTC. Translated, it gives CASSEGSYNEQFF.

This clonotype was counted between two and nine times. The chain combines TRBV29-1 with TRBJ2-3, with D perhaps TRBD2 (5 bases). This CDR3 contains 16 residues. V lost 1 base, J lost 3 bases, and 17 bases lay in between. The V gene's germline CDR1 is SQVTM and CDR2 ANQGSEA. In nucleotides, the CDR3 is TGCAGCGTTGAAGCGAGTAAAGAGCGGATAACAGATACGCAGTATTTT. Translating it yields CSVEASKERITDTQYF.

This clonotype was detected ten times or more. The chain has TRBV28 and TRBJ2-2, with a possible D match to TRBD1 (6 bases). V lost 3 bases and J 1 base, leaving 12 bases between the germline ends. Germline loops: CDR1 MDHEN, CDR2 SYDVKM. This CDR3 comprises 16 residues. CDR3 coding DNA: TGTGCCAGCAGTTTCGTAGGGGGACGGAACACCGGGGAGCTGTTTTTT. This sequence encodes CASSFVGGRNTGELFF.

This clonotype has a handful of counts. The V and J genes are TRBV18 and TRBJ1-6; D is uncertain. CDR3 length: 15 residues. V was trimmed by 3 bases and J by 10 bases, leaving 16 bases between them. The germline CDR1 and CDR2 sequences are KGHSH and LQKENI. CDR3 sequence reads: CASSPDVAPRSPLHF. The DNA for the CDR3 is TGTGCCAGCTCACCGGACGTGGCGCCACGGTCACCCCTCCACTTT.

A few counts support this clonotype. V and J are TRBV11-1 and TRBJ2-3, with a possible D match to TRBD1 (5 bases). Germline values: CDR1 SGHAT, CDR2 FQDESV (reference sequence). The CDR3 totals 15 residues. V gave up 4 bases and J gave up 5 bases, with 16 bases separating them. Written as DNA, the CDR3 is TGTGCCAGCAGCTACGACCGACAGAGAAGAGATACGCAGTATTTT. As protein: CASSYDRQRRDTQYF.

The chain carries TRBV27 and TRBJ1-2; D is unclear. The CDR3 is made up of 15 amino acids. Germline V gene sequence: CDR1 MNHEY, CDR2 SMNVEV (reference sequence). V gave up 3 bases and J gave up 8 bases, with 19 bases separating them. In DNA form, the CDR3 reads TGTGCCAGCAGTTTTAATATAATGACCGAAGGAGGCTACACCTTC. It specifies CASSFNIMTEGGYTF.

This clonotype was detected a few times. V usage is TRBV7-9 and J usage is TRBJ1-1; 9 positions agree with TRBD1. The CDR3 is 18 amino acids. Germline trimming cut 4 bases from V and 4 bases from J; bases unmatched to any gene: 16. The germline V gene encodes CDR1 SEHNR and CDR2 FQNEAQ (reference sequence). This chain's CDR3 is CASSSDRDRAWSVTEAFF. The CDR3 DNA follows: TGTGCCAGCAGCTCAGACCGGGACAGGGCCTGGTCGGTCACTGAAGCTTTCTTT.

Ten or more counts support this clonotype. This chain connects TRBV12-3 or TRBV12-4 to TRBJ2-4, with 12 bases that match TRBD2. The V gene end was trimmed by 8 bases and the J gene end by 8 bases; junction bases not matched to a gene: 4. CDR3 length: 13 amino acids. The CDR3 protein is CASLPSGGDIQYF. The CDR3 DNA sequence: TGTGCCAGCCTCCCTAGCGGGGGGGACATTCAGTACTTC.